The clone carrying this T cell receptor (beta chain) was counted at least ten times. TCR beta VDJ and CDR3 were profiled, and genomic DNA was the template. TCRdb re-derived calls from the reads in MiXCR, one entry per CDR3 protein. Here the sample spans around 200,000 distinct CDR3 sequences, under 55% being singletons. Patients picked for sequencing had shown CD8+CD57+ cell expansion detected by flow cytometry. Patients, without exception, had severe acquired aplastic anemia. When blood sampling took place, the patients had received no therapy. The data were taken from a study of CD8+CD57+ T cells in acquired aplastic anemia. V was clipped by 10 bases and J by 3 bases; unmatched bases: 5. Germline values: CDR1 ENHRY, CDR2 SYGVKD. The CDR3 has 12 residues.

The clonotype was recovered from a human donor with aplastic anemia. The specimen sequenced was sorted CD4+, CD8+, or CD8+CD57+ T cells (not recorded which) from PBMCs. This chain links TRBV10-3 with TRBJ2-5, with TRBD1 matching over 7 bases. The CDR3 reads CATTGAEETQYF. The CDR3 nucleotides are TGTGCCACAACAGGGGCGGAAGAGACCCAGTACTTC.